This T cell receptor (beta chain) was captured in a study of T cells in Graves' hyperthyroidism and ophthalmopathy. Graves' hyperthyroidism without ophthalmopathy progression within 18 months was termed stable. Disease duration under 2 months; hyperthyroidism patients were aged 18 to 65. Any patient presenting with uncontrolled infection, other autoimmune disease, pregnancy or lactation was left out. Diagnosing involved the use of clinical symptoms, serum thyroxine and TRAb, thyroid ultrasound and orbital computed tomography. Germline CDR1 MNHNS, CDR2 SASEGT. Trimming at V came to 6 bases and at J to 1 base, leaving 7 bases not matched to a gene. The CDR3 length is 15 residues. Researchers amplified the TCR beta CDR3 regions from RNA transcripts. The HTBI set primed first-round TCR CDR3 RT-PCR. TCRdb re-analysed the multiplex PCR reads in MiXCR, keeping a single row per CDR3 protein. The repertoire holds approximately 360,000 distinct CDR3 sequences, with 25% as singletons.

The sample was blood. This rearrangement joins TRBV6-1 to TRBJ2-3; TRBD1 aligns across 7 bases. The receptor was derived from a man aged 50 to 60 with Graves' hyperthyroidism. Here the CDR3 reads CASRGTALRTDTQYF. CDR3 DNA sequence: TGTGCCAGCAGGGGGACAGCGCTTCGCACAGATACGCAGTATTTT.